This TCR beta chain was identified during a study of cytomegalovirus exposure and HLA in healthy donors. As regards this clone: The antigen remains undetermined.

The PCR was carried out with 60 Vbeta primers and 13 Jbeta primers. Sequenced by immunoSEQ multiplex PCR; TCRdb stores in-frame clones only, minus some. The table records roughly 250,000 clones, 80% of them present only once. Regarding the study as a whole: It was shown in a later analysis that HLA-associated TCR beta chains were more clonally expanded than other, equally common chains. A later look showed TCR association rates differing by HLA locus, highest for DRB1 and lowest for HLA-C.

Sequenced material: PBMCs. This sequence was found in a girl aged 2-10 years in good health and CMV-seronegative.

CDR3 in DNA: TGTGCCAGCAGCGGGCAGGGCCCTAGGCAGTTCTTC. Translation gives CASSGQGPRQFF. J is TRBJ2-1 and V is TRBV2; perhaps TRBD1 as D (5 bases). CDR1 and CDR2 from the germline V gene are SNHLY and FYNNEI. The V end lost 6 bases, the J end lost 12 bases, and 15 bases lay between the germline ends. The CDR3 runs 12 residues.